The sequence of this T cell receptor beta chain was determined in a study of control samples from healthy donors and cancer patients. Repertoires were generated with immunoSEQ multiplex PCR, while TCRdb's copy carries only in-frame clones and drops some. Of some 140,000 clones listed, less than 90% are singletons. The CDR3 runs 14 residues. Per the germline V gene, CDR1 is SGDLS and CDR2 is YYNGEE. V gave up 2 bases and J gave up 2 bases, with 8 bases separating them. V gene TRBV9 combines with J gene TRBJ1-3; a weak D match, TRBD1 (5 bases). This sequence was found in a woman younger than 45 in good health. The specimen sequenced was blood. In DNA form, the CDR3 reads TGTGCCAGCAGCGTGATGGGGGCTGGAAACACCATATATTTT. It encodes CASSVMGAGNTIYF.